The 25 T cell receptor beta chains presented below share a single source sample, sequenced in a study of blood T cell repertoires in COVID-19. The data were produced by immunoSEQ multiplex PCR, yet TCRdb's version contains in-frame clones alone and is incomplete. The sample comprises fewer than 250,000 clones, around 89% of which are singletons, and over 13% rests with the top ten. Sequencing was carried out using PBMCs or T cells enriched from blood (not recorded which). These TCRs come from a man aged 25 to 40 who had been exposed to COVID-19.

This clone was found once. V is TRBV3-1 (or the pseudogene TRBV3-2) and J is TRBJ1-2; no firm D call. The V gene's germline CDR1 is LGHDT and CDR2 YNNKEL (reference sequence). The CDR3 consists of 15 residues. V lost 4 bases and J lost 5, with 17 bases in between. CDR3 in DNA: TGTGCCAGCAGCCTAAACTTCGAACCGTATTATGGCTACACCTTC. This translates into CASSLNFEPYYGYTF.

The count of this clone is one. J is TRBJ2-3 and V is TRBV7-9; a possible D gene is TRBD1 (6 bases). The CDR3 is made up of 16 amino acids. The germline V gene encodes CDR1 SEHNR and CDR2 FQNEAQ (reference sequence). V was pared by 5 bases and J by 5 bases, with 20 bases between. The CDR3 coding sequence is TGTGCCAGCAGCGCTTGGACAGAAATCTTACTAGATACGCAGTATTTT. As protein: CASSAWTEILLDTQYF.

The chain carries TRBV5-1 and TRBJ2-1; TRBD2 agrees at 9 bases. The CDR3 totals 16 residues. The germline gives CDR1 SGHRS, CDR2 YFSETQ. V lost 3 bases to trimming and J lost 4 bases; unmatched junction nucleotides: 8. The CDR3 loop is CASSSHSGGRYNEQFF. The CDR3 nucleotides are TGCGCCAGCAGCTCCCATAGCGGGGGACGATACAATGAGCAGTTCTTC.

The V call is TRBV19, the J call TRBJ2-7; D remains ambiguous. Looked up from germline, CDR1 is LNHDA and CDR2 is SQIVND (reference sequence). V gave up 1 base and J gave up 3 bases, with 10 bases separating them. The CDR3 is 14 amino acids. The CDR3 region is CASSIGPNNYEQYF. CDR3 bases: TGTGCCAGTAGTATAGGGCCAAACAACTACGAGCAGTACTTC.

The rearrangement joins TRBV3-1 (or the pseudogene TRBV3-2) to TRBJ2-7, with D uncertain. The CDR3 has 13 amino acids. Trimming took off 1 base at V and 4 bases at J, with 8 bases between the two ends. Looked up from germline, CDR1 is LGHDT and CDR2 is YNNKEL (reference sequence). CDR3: CASSQVLSYEQYF. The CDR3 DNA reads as TGTGCCAGCAGCCAAGTCTTGTCTTACGAGCAGTACTTC.

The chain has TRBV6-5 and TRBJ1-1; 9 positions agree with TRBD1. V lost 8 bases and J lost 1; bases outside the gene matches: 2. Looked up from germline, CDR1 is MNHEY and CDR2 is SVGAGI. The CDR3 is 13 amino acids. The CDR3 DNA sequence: TGTGCCAGCCGGGACAGGGAGAACACTGAAGCTTTCTTT. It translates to CASRDRENTEAFF.

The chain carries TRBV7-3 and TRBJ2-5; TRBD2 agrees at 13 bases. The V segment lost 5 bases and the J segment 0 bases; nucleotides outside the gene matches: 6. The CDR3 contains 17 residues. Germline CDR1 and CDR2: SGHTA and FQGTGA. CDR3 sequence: CASSRGLAGPYQETQYF. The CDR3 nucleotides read TGTGCCAGCAGCAGGGGACTAGCGGGGCCGTACCAAGAGACCCAGTACTTC.

CDR3 in amino acids: CASRMTGGFGYTF. CDR3 sequence (DNA): TGTGCCAGCAGGATGACAGGGGGCTTTGGCTACACCTTC. The chain recombines TRBV6-5 with TRBJ1-2, with TRBD1 matching 10 bases. J lost 7 bases, V lost 6 bases, and 5 bases had no gene match. The germline V gene encodes CDR1 MNHEY and CDR2 SVGAGI. The CDR3 is 13 amino acids.

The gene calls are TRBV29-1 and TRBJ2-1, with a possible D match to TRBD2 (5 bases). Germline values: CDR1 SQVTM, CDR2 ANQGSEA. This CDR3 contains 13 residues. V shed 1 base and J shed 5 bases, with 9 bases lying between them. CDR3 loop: CSVEVDYNNEQFF. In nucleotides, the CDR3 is TGCAGCGTTGAAGTCGACTACAACAATGAGCAGTTCTTC.

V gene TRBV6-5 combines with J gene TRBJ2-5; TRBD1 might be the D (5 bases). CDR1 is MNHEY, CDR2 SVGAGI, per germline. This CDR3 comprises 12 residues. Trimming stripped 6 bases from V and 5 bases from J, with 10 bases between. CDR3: CASRQGGETQYF. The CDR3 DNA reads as TGTGCCAGCAGGCAGGGTGGCGAGACCCAGTACTTC.

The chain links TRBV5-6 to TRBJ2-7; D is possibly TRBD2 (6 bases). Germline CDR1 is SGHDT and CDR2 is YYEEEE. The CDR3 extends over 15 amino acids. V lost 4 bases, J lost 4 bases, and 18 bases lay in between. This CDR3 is CASSPEPGDGYEQYF. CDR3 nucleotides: TGTGCCAGCAGCCCGGAGCCGGGGGACGGATACGAGCAGTACTTC.

CDR3 residues: CASSLGLAGGQGEQYF. The CDR3 nucleotides read TGTGCCAGCAGCTTGGGACTAGCGGGGGGACAGGGGGAGCAGTACTTC. J is TRBJ2-7 and V is TRBV5-4; 13 bases agree with TRBD2. The CDR3 runs 16 residues. With 0 bases clipped from V and 7 bases from J, the junction kept 7 bases outside the gene matches. Looked up from germline, CDR1 is SGHNT and CDR2 is YYREEE (reference sequence).

CDR3 DNA: TGTGCCAGCAGTTTGCAGGGAGGAAGGGATGGCTACACCTTC. It encodes CASSLQGGRDGYTF. The chain is built from TRBV27 and TRBJ1-2; maybe TRBD1 (5 bases). The CDR3 covers 14 residues. Looked up from germline, CDR1 is MNHEY and CDR2 is SMNVEV (reference sequence). V was shortened by 3 bases and J by 6 bases, with 14 bases between the two germline ends.

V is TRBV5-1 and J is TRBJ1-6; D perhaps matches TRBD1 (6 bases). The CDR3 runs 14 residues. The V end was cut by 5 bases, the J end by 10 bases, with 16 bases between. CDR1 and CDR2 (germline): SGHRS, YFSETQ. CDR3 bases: TGCGCCAGCAGTCGAGGGGGGGTGGAATCACCCCTCCACTTT. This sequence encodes CASSRGGVESPLHF.

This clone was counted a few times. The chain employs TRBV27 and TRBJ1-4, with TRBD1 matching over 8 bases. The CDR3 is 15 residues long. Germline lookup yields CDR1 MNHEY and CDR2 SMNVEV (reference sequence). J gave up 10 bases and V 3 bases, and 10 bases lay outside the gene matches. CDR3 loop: CASSFRTGTGLKLFF. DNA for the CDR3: TGTGCCAGCAGTTTCCGGACAGGGACGGGTTTAAAACTGTTTTTT.

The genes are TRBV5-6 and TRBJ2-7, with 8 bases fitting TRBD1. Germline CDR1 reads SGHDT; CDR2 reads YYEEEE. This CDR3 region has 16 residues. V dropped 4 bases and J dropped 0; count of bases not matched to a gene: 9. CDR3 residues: CASSRTGSGISYEQYF. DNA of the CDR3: TGTGCCAGCAGCAGGACAGGGTCTGGGATCTCCTACGAGCAGTACTTC.

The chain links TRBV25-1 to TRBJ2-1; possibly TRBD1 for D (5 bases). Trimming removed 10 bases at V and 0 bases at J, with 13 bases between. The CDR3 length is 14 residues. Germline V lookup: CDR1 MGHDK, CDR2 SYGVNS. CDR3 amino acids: CATQDTSSYNEQFF. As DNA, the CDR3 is TGTGCCACCCAGGACACGAGCTCCTACAATGAGCAGTTCTTC.

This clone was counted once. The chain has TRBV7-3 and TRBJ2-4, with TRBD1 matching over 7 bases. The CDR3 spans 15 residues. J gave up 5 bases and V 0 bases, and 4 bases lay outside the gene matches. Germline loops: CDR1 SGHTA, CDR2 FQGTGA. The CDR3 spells CASSLTGGTQNIQYF. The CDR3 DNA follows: TGTGCCAGCAGCTTAACAGGGGGCACCCAAAACATTCAGTACTTC.

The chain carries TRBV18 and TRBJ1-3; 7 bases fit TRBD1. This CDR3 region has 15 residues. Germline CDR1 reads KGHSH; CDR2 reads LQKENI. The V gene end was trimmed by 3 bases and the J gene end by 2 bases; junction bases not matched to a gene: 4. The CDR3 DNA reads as TGTGCCAGCTCACCCGCCGGGACAGCTGGAAACACCATATATTTT. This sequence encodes CASSPAGTAGNTIYF.

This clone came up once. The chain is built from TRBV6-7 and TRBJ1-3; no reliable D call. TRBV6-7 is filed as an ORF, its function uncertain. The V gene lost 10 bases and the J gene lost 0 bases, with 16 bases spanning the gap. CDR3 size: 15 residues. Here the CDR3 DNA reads TGTGCCATCGAACGGAGGATACCCTCTGGAAACACCATATATTTT. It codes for CAIERRIPSGNTIYF.

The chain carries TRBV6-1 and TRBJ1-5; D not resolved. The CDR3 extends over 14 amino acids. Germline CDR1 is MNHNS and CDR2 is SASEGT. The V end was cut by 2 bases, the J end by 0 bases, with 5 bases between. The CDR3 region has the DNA TGTGCCAGCAGTGAAACACCTAGCAATCAGCCCCAGCATTTT. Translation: CASSETPSNQPQHF.

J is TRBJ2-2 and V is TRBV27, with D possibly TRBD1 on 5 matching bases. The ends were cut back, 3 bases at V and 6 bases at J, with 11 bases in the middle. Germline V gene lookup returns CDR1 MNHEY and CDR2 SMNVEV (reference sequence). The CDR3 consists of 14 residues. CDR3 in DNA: TGTGCCAGCAGTTTGGGCAGGGTAGCCGGGGAGCTGTTTTTT. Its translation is CASSLGRVAGELFF.

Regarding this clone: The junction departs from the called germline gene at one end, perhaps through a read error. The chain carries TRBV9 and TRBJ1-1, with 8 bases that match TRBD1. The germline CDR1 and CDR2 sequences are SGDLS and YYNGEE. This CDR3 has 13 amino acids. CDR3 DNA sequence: TGTGCCAGCAGCGGACAGGGGAACGCTGAAGCTTTCTTT. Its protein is CASSGQGNAEAFF.

The CDR3 reads CASSQDGGDYPWGYTF. The CDR3 nucleotides are TGTGCCAGCAGCCAAGACGGGGGGGATTATCCATGGGGCTACACCTTC. This chain links TRBV3-1 (or the pseudogene TRBV3-2) with TRBJ1-2; D is possibly TRBD1 (5 bases). CDR3 size: 16 residues. Trimming took 0 bases from V and 8 from J, leaving 19 bases between them. Germline loops: CDR1 LGHDT, CDR2 YNNKEL (reference sequence).

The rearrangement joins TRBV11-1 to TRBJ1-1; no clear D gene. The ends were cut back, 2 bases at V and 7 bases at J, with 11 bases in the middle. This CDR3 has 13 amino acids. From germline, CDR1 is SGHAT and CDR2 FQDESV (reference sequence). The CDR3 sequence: CASSLNSRHEAFF. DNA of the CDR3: TGTGCCAGCAGCTTAAATTCGAGGCATGAAGCTTTCTTT. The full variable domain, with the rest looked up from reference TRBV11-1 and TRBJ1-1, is EAEVAQSPRYKITEKSQAVAFWCDPISGHATLYWYRQILGQGPELLVQFQDESVVDDSQLPKDRFSAERLKGVDSTLKIQPAELGDSAMYLCASSLNSRHEAFFGQGTRLTVV.